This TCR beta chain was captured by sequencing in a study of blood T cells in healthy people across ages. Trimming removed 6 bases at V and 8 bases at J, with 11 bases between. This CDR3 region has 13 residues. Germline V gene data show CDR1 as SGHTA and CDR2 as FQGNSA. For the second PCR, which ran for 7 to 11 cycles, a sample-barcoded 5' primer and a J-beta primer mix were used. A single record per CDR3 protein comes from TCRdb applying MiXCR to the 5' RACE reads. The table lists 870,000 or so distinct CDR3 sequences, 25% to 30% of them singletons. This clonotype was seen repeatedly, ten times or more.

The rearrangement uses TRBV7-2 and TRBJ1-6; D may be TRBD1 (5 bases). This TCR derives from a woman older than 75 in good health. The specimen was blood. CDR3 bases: TGTGCCAGCAGTCCCCGGGGGGATTCACCCCTCCACTTT. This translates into CASSPRGDSPLHF. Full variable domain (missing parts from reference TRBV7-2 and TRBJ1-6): GAGVSQSPSNKVTEKGKDVELRCDPISGHTALYWYRQSLGQGLEFLIYFQGNSAPDKSGLPSDRFSAERTGGSVSTLTIQRTQQEDSAVYLCASSPRGDSPLHFGNGTRLTVT.